This TCR beta chain was captured by sequencing in a study of OX40 agonist ivuxolimab in advanced cancers. In the study overall: Partial responses occurred in Three dose-escalation patients, one with hepatocellular carcinoma and two with cutaneous melanoma.

Trimming took 2 bases from V and 9 from J; bases not matched to a gene: 6. This CDR3 region has 14 residues. Germline V gene sequence: CDR1 MNHEY, CDR2 SMNVEV (reference sequence). Libraries were prepared by immunoSEQ multiplex PCR; TCRdb keeps only in-frame clonotypes and omits some of them. This table holds just under 85,000 clones, 84% found once. This material consisted of CD4+ or CD8+ T cells sorted from blood, taken in a trial of the OX40 agonist ivuxolimab. The chain links TRBV27 to TRBJ2-1; 8 bases agree with TRBD2. This TCR derives from an adult with an advanced solid tumor such as melanoma, head and neck, liver or kidney cancer. The CDR3, as DNA: TGTGCCAGCAGTTTAATAGCGGGGCCCGGTGAGCAGTTCTTC. This translates into CASSLIAGPGEQFF.